This T cell receptor (beta chain) was retrieved from a study of blood T cell repertoires in COVID-19. The wider study: From T cells, B-cell-depleted T cells, or PBMCs came the material, which was cDNA or gDNA.

This clone was counted a single time. Per the original methods: Amplified reference gene primers provided the basis for estimating nucleated cell counts. The repertoire was sequenced with immunoSEQ multiplex PCR; TCRdb's copy has only in-frame clones and lacks some. From that table come the V and J calls and clone size; the DNA was used to work out D and trimming. The table has roughly 250,000 clones, around 81% seen once. Germline CDR1 reads GTSNPN; CDR2 reads SVGIG (reference sequence). CDR3 length: 13 residues. With 3 bases removed from V and 0 bases from J, the gap between germline ends came to 3 bases.

The genes are TRBV30 and TRBJ2-6; no reliable D call. The clonotype was recovered from a woman aged 55 to 70 with active or convalescent COVID-19. The specimen sequenced was peripheral blood. The CDR3 spells CAWSGSGANVLTF. The CDR3 nucleotides read TGTGCCTGGAGCGGCTCTGGGGCCAACGTCCTGACTTTC.